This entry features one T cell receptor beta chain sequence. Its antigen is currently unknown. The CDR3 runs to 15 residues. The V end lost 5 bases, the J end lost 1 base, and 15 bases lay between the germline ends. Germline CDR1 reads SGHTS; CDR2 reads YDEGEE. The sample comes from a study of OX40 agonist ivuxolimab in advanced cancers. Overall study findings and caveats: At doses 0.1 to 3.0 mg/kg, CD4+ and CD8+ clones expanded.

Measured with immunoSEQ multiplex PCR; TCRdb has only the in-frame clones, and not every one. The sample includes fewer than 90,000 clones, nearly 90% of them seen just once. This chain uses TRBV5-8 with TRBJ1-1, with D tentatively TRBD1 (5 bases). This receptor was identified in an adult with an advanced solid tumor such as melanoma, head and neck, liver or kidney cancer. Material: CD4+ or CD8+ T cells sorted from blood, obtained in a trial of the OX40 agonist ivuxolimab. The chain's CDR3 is CASRTGRTQNTEAFF. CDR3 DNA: TGTGCCAGCAGGACCGGTAGGACACAGAACACTGAAGCTTTCTTT.